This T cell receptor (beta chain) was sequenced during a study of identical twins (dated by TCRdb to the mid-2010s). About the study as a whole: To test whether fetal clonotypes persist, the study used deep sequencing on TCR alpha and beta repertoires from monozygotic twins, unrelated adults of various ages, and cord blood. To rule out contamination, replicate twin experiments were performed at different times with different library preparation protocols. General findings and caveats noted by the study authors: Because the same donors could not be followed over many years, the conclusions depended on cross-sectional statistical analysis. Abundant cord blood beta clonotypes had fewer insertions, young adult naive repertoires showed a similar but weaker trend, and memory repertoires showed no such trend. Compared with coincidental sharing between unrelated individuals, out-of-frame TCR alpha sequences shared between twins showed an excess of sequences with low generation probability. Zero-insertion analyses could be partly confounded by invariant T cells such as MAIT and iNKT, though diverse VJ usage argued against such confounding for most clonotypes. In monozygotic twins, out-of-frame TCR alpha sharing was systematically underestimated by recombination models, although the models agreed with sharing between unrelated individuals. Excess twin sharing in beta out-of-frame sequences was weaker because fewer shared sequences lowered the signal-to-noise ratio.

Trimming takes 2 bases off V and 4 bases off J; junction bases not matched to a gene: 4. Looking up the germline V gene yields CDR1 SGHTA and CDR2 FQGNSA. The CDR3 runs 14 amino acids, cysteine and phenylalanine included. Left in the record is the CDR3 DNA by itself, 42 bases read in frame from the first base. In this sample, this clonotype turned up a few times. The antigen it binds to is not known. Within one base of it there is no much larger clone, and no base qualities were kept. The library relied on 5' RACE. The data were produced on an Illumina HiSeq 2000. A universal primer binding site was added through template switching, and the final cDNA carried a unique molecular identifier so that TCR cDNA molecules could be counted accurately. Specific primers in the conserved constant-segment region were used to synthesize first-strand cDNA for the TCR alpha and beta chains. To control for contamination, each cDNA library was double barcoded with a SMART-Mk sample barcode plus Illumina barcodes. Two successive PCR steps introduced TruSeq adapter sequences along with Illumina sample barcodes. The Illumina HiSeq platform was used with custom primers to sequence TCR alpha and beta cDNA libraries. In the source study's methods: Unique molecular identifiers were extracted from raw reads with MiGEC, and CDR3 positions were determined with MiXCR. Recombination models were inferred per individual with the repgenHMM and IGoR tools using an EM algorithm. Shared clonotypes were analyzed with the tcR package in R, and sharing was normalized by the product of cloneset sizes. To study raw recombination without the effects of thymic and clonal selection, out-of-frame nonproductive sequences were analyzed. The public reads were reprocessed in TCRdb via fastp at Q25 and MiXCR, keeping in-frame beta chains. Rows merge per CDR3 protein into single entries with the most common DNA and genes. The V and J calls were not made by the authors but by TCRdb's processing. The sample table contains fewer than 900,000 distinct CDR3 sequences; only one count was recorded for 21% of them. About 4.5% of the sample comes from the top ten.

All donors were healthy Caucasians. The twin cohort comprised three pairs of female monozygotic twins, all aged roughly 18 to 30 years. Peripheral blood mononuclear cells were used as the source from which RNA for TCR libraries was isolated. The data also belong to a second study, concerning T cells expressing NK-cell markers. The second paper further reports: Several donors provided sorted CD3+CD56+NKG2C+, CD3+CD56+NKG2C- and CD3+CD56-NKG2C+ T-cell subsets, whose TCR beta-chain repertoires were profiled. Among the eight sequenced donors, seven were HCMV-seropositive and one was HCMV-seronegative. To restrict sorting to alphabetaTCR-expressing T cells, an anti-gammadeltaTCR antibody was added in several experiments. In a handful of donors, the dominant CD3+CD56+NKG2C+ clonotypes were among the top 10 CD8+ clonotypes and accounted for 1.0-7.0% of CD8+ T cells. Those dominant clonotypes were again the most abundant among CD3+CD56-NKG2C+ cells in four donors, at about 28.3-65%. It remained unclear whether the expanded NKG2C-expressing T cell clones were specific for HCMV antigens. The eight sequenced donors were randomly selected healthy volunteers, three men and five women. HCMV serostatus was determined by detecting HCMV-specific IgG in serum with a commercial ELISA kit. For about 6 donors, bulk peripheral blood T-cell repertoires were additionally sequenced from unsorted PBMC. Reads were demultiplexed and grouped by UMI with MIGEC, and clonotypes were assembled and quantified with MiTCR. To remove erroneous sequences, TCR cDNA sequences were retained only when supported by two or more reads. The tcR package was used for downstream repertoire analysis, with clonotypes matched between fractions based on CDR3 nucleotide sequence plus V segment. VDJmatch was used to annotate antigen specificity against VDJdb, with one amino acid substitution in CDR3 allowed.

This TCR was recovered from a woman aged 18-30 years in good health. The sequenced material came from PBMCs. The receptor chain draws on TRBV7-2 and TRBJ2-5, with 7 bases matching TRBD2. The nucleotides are TGTGCCAGCAGCTTAAACTTAGCGGGAGAGACCCAGTACTTC. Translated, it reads CASSLNLAGETQYF.